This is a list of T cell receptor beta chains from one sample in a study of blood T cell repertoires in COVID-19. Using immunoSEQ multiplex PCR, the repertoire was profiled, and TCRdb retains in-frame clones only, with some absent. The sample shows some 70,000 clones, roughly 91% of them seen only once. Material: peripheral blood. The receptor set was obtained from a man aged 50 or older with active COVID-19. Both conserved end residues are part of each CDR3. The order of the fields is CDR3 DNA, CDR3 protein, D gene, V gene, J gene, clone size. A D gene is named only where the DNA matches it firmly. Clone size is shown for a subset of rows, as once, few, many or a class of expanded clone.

TGCAGCGTCGCTCCGGGACAGTTCCTAGCCAAAAACATTCAGTACTTC	CSVAPGQFLAKNIQYF	TRBD1	TRBV29-1	TRBJ2-4	NA
TGTGCCAGCAGCTCGGGATTTAACACTGAAGCTTTCTTT	CASSSGFNTEAFF	NA	TRBV7-2	TRBJ1-1	NA
TGCGCCAGCAGCCAAGTTCAGGGGGAAGAGACCCAGTACTTC	CASSQVQGEETQYF	TRBD1	TRBV4-3	TRBJ2-5	NA
TGTGCCACCAGCAGAGGTGAATCTAGGGGCTACACCTTC	CATSRGESRGYTF	NA	TRBV15	TRBJ1-2	NA
TGTGCCAGCAGCTCAGGACAGGGTGAGGAGCAGTACTTC	CASSSGQGEEQYF	NA	TRBV21-1	TRBJ2-7	NA
TGTGCCAGCAGTTTATTGGGGGGGATTAGGGGCTACACCTTC	CASSLLGGIRGYTF	NA	TRBV28	TRBJ1-2	once
TGTGCCAGTAGTTCCGGGACAGGTCCCTACGAGCAGTACTTC	CASSSGTGPYEQYF	TRBD1	TRBV19	TRBJ2-7	NA
TGCGCCAGCAGCTTGCGAGCGGGGGGGCAAGAGACCCAGTACTTC	CASSLRAGGQETQYF	TRBD2	TRBV5-1	TRBJ2-5	NA
TGTGCCAGCAGCTTAGCGTCGGGGGGGCCGTTATACAATGAGCAGTTCTTC	CASSLASGGPLYNEQFF	TRBD2	TRBV7-8	TRBJ2-1	NA
TGTGCCAGCAGTGAAACGGGAAGCGATGATGAAAAACTGTTTTTT	CASSETGSDDEKLFF	NA	TRBV6-1	TRBJ1-4	NA
TGTGCCAGCAGCGTAGTAGGGACAGGGAGGGATACGCAGTATTTT	CASSVVGTGRDTQYF	TRBD1	TRBV9	TRBJ2-3	NA
TGTGCCACCAGTGACGTTCGGGGGGCGGGGGAGACCCAGTACTTC	CATSDVRGAGETQYF	NA	TRBV24-1	TRBJ2-5	NA
TGTGCCAGCAGCCTGAGAGGGATGAATGAAAAACTGTTTTTT	CASSLRGMNEKLFF	NA	TRBV6-5	TRBJ1-4	NA
TGTGCCAGCAGCTTTAGCCCGGGGGAAGGAAACACCATATATTTT	CASSFSPGEGNTIYF	NA	TRBV5-6	TRBJ1-3	once
TGTGCCAGCAAACAGGGGGCACGAAACACCATATATTTT	CASKQGARNTIYF	TRBD1	TRBV28	TRBJ1-3	NA
TGTGCCACCAGCAGTACGGGCAGCGGACCTTCTTCCTACGAGCAGTACTTC	CATSSTGSGPSSYEQYF	NA	TRBV15	TRBJ2-7	NA
TGCAGCACAGGGGGTTTCGATGGCTACACCTTC	CSTGGFDGYTF	TRBD1	TRBV29-1	TRBJ1-2	once
TGTGCCAGCAGCGTAGACGGGAGCGGCGGAGAGACCCAGTACTTC	CASSVDGSGGETQYF	NA	TRBV9	TRBJ2-5	NA
TGCGCCAGCAGCCAAGATTGGGACATTCCTAATGAAAAACTGTTTTTT	CASSQDWDIPNEKLFF	NA	TRBV4-3	TRBJ1-4	once
TGTGCCAGCAGTTACTACGAATCCGGGACTAGCGGGGCCAATGAGCAGTTCTTC	CASSYYESGTSGANEQFF	TRBD2	TRBV6-2/TRBV6-3	TRBJ2-1	NA
TGTGCCAGCAGTGTCGCAGGAGGCTCTGGAAACACCATATATTTT	CASSVAGGSGNTIYF	NA	TRBV28	TRBJ1-3	NA
TGCAGCGTTGAGGAGGGGGCGGGAAACATTCAGTACTTC	CSVEEGAGNIQYF	NA	TRBV29-1	TRBJ2-4	NA
TGCAGCGCCCGGGGGATCAACCATACGCAGTATTTT	CSARGINHTQYF	NA	TRBV29-1	TRBJ2-3	NA
TGTGCCAGCAGGCCTCCTCGACTTAACACTGAAGCTTTCTTT	CASRPPRLNTEAFF	NA	TRBV6-2/TRBV6-3	TRBJ1-1	NA
TGTGCCACCAGTGATTTGGGGGGGGCAGACGGCCAGCCCCAGCATTTT	CATSDLGGADGQPQHF	NA	TRBV24-1	TRBJ1-5	NA
TGTGCCAGCAGCCAAGCCAGGGAAGGCTACACCTTC	CASSQAREGYTF	NA	TRBV3-1/TRBV3-2	TRBJ1-2	NA
TGCGCCAGCAGCAAGATACAGGGGGCTAACTACGAGCAGTACTTC	CASSKIQGANYEQYF	TRBD1	TRBV5-1	TRBJ2-7	NA
TGCGCCAGCAGCTTGAACTTATATCCTTACAATGAGCAGTTCTTC	CASSLNLYPYNEQFF	NA	TRBV5-1	TRBJ2-1	NA
TGTGCCAGCTCGGGACAGGGGGCAGGACAGCCCCAGCATTTT	CASSGQGAGQPQHF	TRBD1	TRBV2	TRBJ1-5	NA
TGTGCCAGCTCACCAATGCGAGGGGGCGCATATGAAAAACTGTTTTTT	CASSPMRGGAYEKLFF	TRBD1	TRBV18	TRBJ1-4	NA
TGTGCCAGCAGTCAACCCCCAGGGTACACTGAAGCTTTCTTT	CASSQPPGYTEAFF	NA	TRBV28	TRBJ1-1	NA
TGTGCCAGCAGCGTAGGCGTGGGGGACAGGGCCTACAATGAGCAGTTCTTC	CASSVGVGDRAYNEQFF	TRBD1	TRBV9	TRBJ2-1	NA
TGTGCCAGCAGCGTAGCCCCTGGACTAGCCAATGAGCAGTTCTTC	CASSVAPGLANEQFF	TRBD2	TRBV9	TRBJ2-1	NA
TGCGCCAGCAGCCCCGCCCGAGGGATTGGGGTGCAGTTCTTC	CASSPARGIGVQFF	NA	TRBV5-1	TRBJ2-1	NA
TGTGCCAGCAGCGCAAGACAGGGTAGGGATGAGCAGTTCTTC	CASSARQGRDEQFF	TRBD1	TRBV9	TRBJ2-1	once
TGTGCCTGGAGGCAGGGGTCCACCGGGGAGCTGTTTTTT	CAWRQGSTGELFF	NA	TRBV30	TRBJ2-2	NA
TGTGCCAGCAGCGCCAGGGTGGGGGAGGTTTCTGATACGCAGTATTTT	CASSARVGEVSDTQYF	NA	TRBV9	TRBJ2-3	NA
TGTGCCAGCAGTTTAGGGGCCGGGGGTGCTTTCTTT	CASSLGAGGAFF	NA	TRBV28	TRBJ1-1	NA
TGTGCCAGTAGTCCCATCGGAGAAAATTCACCCCTCCACTTT	CASSPIGENSPLHF	NA	TRBV19	TRBJ1-6	NA
TGTGCCAGTACCCTCAACCCGACAGGGGGCGTGGATGGCTACACCTTC	CASTLNPTGGVDGYTF	TRBD1	TRBV5-4	TRBJ1-2	NA
TGTGCCACCTCGACAGGGGGCGGTCAGCCCCAGCATTTT	CATSTGGGQPQHF	TRBD1	TRBV12-3/TRBV12-4	TRBJ1-5	NA
TGTGCCAGCAGACCCAGACAGGGATGGGGCACTGAAGCTTTCTTT	CASRPRQGWGTEAFF	TRBD1	TRBV7-9	TRBJ1-1	NA
TGTGCCAGCAGCCCCTCCGAAGGGGGCCACTATGGCTACACCTTC	CASSPSEGGHYGYTF	TRBD1	TRBV9	TRBJ1-2	NA
TGTGCCAGCATACGACAGACGAGTAACTATGGCTACACCTTC	CASIRQTSNYGYTF	NA	TRBV28	TRBJ1-2	once
TGTGCCAGCAGTGATCGGAGCGGGAGGCAAGAGACCCAGTACTTC	CASSDRSGRQETQYF	TRBD2	TRBV2	TRBJ2-5	NA